A single T cell receptor (beta chain) is shown here with its context. Its specificity is not known. These data originate in a study of T cell repertoires in cytomegalovirus infection. Study at large: Both recently identified HLA-C-restricted and well-studied HLA-B-restricted CMV epitopes were used in the study. An indication of both CMV infection and matching HLA type came from public TCR beta signatures.

From germline, CDR1 is MNHNS and CDR2 SASEGT. Trimming shortened V by 8 bases and J by 5 bases, and 9 bases separated the two germline ends. The CDR3 contains 11 residues. Study conclusions and caveats: Across the ex vivo response, the dominant clonotypes were HLA-C-restricted CMV-specific TCR beta clonotypes. Identification of carriers of CMV plus the relevant HLA was achieved through cumulative public TCR beta family frequency.

TCRdb re-derived calls from the reads in MiXCR, one entry per CDR3 protein. The sample includes around 800,000 distinct CDR3 sequences, 32% seen only once; the top ten take over 10%. V gene TRBV6-1 combines with J gene TRBJ1-2; no clear D gene. Sequences were derived from cultured CD8+ T cells from PBMCs, sampled from culture after CMV antigen stimulation. This TCR derives from a human donor in good health (CMV status not recorded). Some clones in this sample may be carry-over from other donors' samples. The CDR3 coding sequence is TGTGCCAGCTGGCAGCCTTATGGCTACACCTTC. Its protein product is CASWQPYGYTF.